The text below deals with one T cell receptor (beta chain). Its antigen is undetermined. The CDR3 sequence is 13 residues long. Losses at the gene ends were 4 bases for V and 8 bases for J; bases not matched to a gene: 8. Germline CDR1 SGDLS, CDR2 YYNGEE. Only in-frame clones appear in the TCRdb table, and some are missing; sequencing was by immunoSEQ multiplex PCR. The table has 70,000 to 85,000 clones, roughly 80% seen once; the top ten hold 2.9%. This record belongs to a study of T cell responses to AZD1222 COVID-19 vaccine. Study-level background: Second-dose timings of about 4 or about 12 weeks were pooled.

Whole-study results and caveats: Baseline serostatus was positive in only five to seven AZD1222 recipients. The sample set comprised mostly white British donors with more females, and clonal diversity was possibly underestimated.

This specimen consisted of peripheral blood, obtained on day 0 of AZD1222 vaccination. This receptor was taken from an adult in good health. The chain has TRBV9 and TRBJ1-2, with 7 bases fitting TRBD1. The chain's CDR3 is CASSPAGGGGYTF. The CDR3 nucleotides read TGTGCCAGCAGCCCCGCAGGGGGTGGCGGCTACACCTTC.